This T cell receptor beta chain was retrieved from a study of blood T cell repertoires in COVID-19. Study overall: Sites across the United States, Italy and Spain contributed samples from acute and convalescent COVID-19. PBMCs, B-cell-depleted T cells, or T cells were the source of the cDNA or gDNA that made up the material.

This clone was seen more than once but under ten times. CDR1 SGHRS and CDR2 YFSETQ come from the germline V gene. The J segment lost 3 bases and the V segment lost 0 bases, leaving 7 bases of the junction unmatched. There are 17 residues in the CDR3. Under the authors' procedure: Counts of nucleated cells, estimated from reference gene primer amplification, were obtained. Assay used: immunoSEQ multiplex PCR; TCRdb lists only in-frame clones, some missing. Clone size and V and J calls were adopted from that table, with D and trimming inferred from the DNA. Of roughly 44,000 clones in the sample, 80% to 90% were seen once.

The source material was peripheral blood. The TCR comes from a man older than 75 with acute or convalescent COVID-19. This rearrangement joins TRBV5-1 to TRBJ2-2; 8 nucleotides agree with TRBD1. The CDR3 sequence: CASSLVTGQGYTGELFF. CDR3 sequence (DNA): TGCGCCAGCAGCTTGGTCACCGGACAGGGCTACACCGGGGAGCTGTTTTTT.